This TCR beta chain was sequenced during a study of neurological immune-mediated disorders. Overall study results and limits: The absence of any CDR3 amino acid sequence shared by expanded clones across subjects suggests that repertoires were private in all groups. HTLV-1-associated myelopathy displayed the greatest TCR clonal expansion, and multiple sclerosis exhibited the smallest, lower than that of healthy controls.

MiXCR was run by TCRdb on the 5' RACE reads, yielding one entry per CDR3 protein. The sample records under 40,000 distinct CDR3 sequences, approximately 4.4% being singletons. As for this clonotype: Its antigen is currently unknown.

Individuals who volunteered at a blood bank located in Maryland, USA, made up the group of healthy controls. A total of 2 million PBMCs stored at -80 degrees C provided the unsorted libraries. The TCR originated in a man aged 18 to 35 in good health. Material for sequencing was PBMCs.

DNA of the CDR3: TGCGCCAGCTTGTGGGTTGGGTACAATGAGCAGTTCTTC. Protein: CASLWVGYNEQFF. The rearrangement links TRBV5-1 to TRBJ2-1, with D uncertain. V was clipped by 7 bases and J by 4 bases, with 12 bases between them. CDR3 length: 13 residues. Germline assignment: CDR1 SGHRS and CDR2 YFSETQ.